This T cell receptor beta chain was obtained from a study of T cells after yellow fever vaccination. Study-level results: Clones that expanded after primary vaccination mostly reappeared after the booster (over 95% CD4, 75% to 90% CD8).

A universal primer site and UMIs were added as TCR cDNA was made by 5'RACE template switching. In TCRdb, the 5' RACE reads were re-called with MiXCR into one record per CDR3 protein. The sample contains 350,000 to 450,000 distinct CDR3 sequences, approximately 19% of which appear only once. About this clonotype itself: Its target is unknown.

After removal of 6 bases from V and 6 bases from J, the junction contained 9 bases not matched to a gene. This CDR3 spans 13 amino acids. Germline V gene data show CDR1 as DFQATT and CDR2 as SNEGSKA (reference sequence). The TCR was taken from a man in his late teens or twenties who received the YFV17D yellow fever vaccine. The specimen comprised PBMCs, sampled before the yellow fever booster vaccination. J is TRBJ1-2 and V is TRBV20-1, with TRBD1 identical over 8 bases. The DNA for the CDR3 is TGCAGTGCCCTCGAGGTGGACAGGGATGGCTACACCTTC. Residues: CSALEVDRDGYTF.